The clone carrying this TCR beta chain has only a few counts. Its antigen is currently unknown. MiXCR was run by TCRdb on the reads, yielding one entry per CDR3 protein. The table has approximately 700,000 distinct CDR3 sequences, 35% seen once. These data originate in a study of T cell repertoires in cytomegalovirus infection. Study summary: Public signatures in TCR beta pointed to CMV infection and matching HLA type.

Whole-study results and caveats: In two of eight donors, the top clonotype was HLA-C-restricted CMV-specific. Accumulated public TCR beta family frequency recognized individuals carrying CMV together with the relevant HLA.

This CDR3 contains 17 residues. V was clipped by 3 bases and J by 0 bases, with 15 bases between them. The sequenced sample consisted of PBMCs. The chain combines TRBV12-3 or TRBV12-4 with TRBJ2-1; perhaps TRBD2 as D (7 bases). The receptor's source is a human donor in good health (CMV status not recorded). Some clones in this sample may be carry-over from other donors' samples. Here the CDR3 reads CASSFYLGGPSYNEQFF. The DNA for the CDR3 is TGTGCCAGCAGTTTTTACTTGGGGGGGCCCTCCTACAATGAGCAGTTCTTC.